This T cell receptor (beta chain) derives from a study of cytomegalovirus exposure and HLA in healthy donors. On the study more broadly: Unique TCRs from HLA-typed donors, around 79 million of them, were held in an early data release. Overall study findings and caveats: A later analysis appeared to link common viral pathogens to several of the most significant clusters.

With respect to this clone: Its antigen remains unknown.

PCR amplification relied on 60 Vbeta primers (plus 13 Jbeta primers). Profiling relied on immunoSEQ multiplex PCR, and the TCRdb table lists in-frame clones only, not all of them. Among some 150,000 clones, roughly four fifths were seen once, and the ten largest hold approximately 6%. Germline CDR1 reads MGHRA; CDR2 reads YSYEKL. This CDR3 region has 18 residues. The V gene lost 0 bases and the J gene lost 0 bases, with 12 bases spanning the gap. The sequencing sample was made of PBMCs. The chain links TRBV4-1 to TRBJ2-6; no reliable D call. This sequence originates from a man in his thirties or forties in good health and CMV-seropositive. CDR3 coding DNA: TGCGCCAGCAGCCAAGATCAGGTTATGAGCTCTGGGGCCAACGTCCTGACTTTC. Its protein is CASSQDQVMSSGANVLTF.